This TCR beta chain originates from a study of cytomegalovirus exposure and HLA in healthy donors. This CDR3 contains 17 residues. The V gene end was trimmed by 1 base and the J gene end by 2 bases; junction bases not matched to a gene: 11. The V gene's germline CDR1 is SGHNT and CDR2 YENEEA. Study-wide findings and caveats: The authors later found HLA-associated TCR beta chains more clonally expanded than equally common others.

In the PCR, 60 Vbeta and 13 Jbeta primers were used. Generated by immunoSEQ multiplex PCR, the TCRdb table keeps only in-frame clones and is missing some. The sample records more than 95,000 clones, 60% to 80% being singletons. On this clone itself: Its antigen is not known.

V gene TRBV11-3 combines with J gene TRBJ2-7; TRBD2 aligns across 7 bases. The sample consisted of PBMCs. The origin of this receptor is a man aged 50 to 59 in good health and CMV-seropositive. In DNA form, the CDR3 reads TGTGCCAGCAGCTTAGGGGGGGGGACCGACATCCCCTACGAGCAGTACTTC. It translates to CASSLGGGTDIPYEQYF.